Presented here are 21 T cell receptor beta chains from one specimen sequenced in a study of Ad26.COV2.S vaccination and SARS-CoV-2 variants. The protocol was immunoSEQ multiplex PCR, while the TCRdb copy is restricted to in-frame clones and leaves out a portion. Of about 320,000 clones listed, 70% to 90% are singletons. Described treatment: roughly 19 received Ad26.COV2.S at low or high dose, single or two shots; several received placebo; per-sample allocation not given. Vaccine and placebo recipients were sampled on day 63 after the first injection. The sequenced sample was peripheral blood, obtained in a trial of Ad26.COV2.S vaccine versus placebo. The receptors stem from a person between 18 and 65 years old who received the Ad26.COV2.S COVID-19 vaccine or a placebo.

V is TRBV29-1 and J is TRBJ2-2, with a possible D match to TRBD1 (5 bases). This CDR3 comprises 11 residues. Germline lookup yields CDR1 SQVTM and CDR2 ANQGSEA. V was pared by 5 bases and J by 5 bases, with 6 bases between. As DNA, the CDR3 is TGCAGCGTTCAGGGTACCGGGGAGCTGTTTTTT. It specifies CSVQGTGELFF.

The gene calls are TRBV5-1 and TRBJ2-3; 8 bases are a match to TRBD2. CDR1 SGHRS and CDR2 YFSETQ come from the germline V gene. V was pared by 0 bases and J by 1 base, with 7 bases of the junction left unmatched. The CDR3 consists of 17 residues. DNA for the CDR3: TGCGCCAGCAGCTTGGGAAGCAGTAGCGGGGGCACAGATACGCAGTATTTT. Translating gives CASSLGSSSGGTDTQYF. Using reference TRBV5-1 and TRBJ2-3 for the parts outside the CDR3, the full variable domain is KAGVTQTPRYLIKTRGQQVTLSCSPISGHRSVSWYQQTPGQGLQFLFEYFSETQRNKGNFPGRFSGRQFSNSRSEMNVSTLELGDSALYLCASSLGSSSGGTDTQYFGPGTRLTVL.

This sequence joins TRBV5-6 and TRBJ1-1; no definite D call. The CDR3 sequence is 13 residues long. Per germline, CDR1 SGHDT and CDR2 YYEEEE. Between the trimmed V and J ends, which lost 4 bases and 3 bases, there was a span of 10 bases. The CDR3 loop reads CASSPDTYTEAFF. CDR3 nucleotide sequence: TGTGCCAGCAGCCCCGACACCTACACTGAAGCTTTCTTT.

This clone was seen a single time. The V and J genes are TRBV2 and TRBJ1-1; D is undetermined. Trimming stripped 7 bases from V and 4 bases from J, with 16 bases between. The CDR3 loop spans 14 amino acids. Germline V gives CDR1 SNHLY, CDR2 FYNNEI. The CDR3, as DNA: TGTGCCAGCAACCCAACCAGGATGGGCACTGAAGCTTTCTTT. It codes for CASNPTRMGTEAFF.

V is TRBV5-1 and J is TRBJ1-2; 8 bases map to TRBD1. Germline V lookup: CDR1 SGHRS, CDR2 YFSETQ. The V gene end was trimmed by 5 bases and the J gene end by 4 bases; junction bases not matched to a gene: 7. This CDR3 has 14 amino acids. CDR3 protein: CASRERQGSYGYTF. For the CDR3, the DNA is TGCGCCAGCAGGGAACGACAGGGGAGCTATGGCTACACCTTC.

The gene calls are TRBV5-4 and TRBJ1-1, with D tentatively TRBD1 (5 bases). Germline assignment: CDR1 SGHNT and CDR2 YYREEE (reference sequence). The CDR3 runs to 15 residues. V was shortened by 0 bases and J by 1 base, with 10 bases between the two germline ends. CDR3 sequence: CASSLALRANTEAFF. DNA of the CDR3: TGTGCCAGCAGCTTGGCCCTCAGGGCGAACACTGAAGCTTTCTTT.

This sequence joins TRBV3-1 (or the pseudogene TRBV3-2) and TRBJ2-1, with 15 nucleotides matching TRBD2. V shed 5 bases, J shed 0 bases, and the junction held 8 bases outside the gene matches. The length of the CDR3 is 19 residues. CDR1 is LGHDT, CDR2 YNNKEL, per germline (reference sequence). This CDR3 is CASSTGTSGGLSSYNEQFF. CDR3 in DNA: TGTGCCAGCAGCACCGGGACTAGCGGGGGGCTCAGCTCCTACAATGAGCAGTTCTTC.

The CDR3 DNA reads as TGCGCCAGCAGCCGAGAAGGGACAGGGGGATCACCCCTCCACTTT. It translates to CASSREGTGGSPLHF. The rearrangement links TRBV4-1 to TRBJ1-6, with TRBD1 matching over 11 bases. Germline loops: CDR1 MGHRA, CDR2 YSYEKL. The CDR3 covers 15 residues. The junction had 6 bases not matched to a gene; V was cut back by 4 bases and J by 10 bases.

Comment on this clone: Other DNA variants within this sample encode the same CDR3. The chain recombines TRBV4-3 with TRBJ1-2; D gene ambiguous. V was trimmed by 0 bases and J by 4 bases, leaving 6 bases between them. The CDR3 spans 13 residues. Germline values: CDR1 LGHNA, CDR2 YSLEER. The CDR3 DNA reads TGCGCCAGCAGCCAAGATTATAGCTATGGCTACACCTTC. The encoded protein is CASSQDYSYGYTF.

This chain links TRBV2 with TRBJ2-7, with no clear D. This CDR3 is built from 11 residues. The germline V and J ends were trimmed by 6 bases and 4 bases, with 7 bases remaining between them. The germline gives CDR1 SNHLY, CDR2 FYNNEI. CDR3 region: CASSLIYEQYF. CDR3 coding DNA: TGTGCCAGCAGCCTCATTTACGAGCAGTACTTC.

The chain uses TRBV6-5 and TRBJ2-3; tentative D call: TRBD2 (5 bases). This CDR3 spans 13 amino acids. V lost 5 bases and J lost 7, with 13 bases in between. Germline CDR1 MNHEY, CDR2 SVGAGI. The CDR3 sequence is CASSPPRGNTQYF. CDR3 DNA: TGTGCCAGCAGTCCCCCTCGGGGAAATACGCAGTATTTT.

The chain employs TRBV15 and TRBJ2-5; possibly TRBD2 for D (5 bases). The CDR3 covers 13 residues. Germline assignment: CDR1 LNHNV and CDR2 YYDKDF (reference sequence). V lost 0 bases, J lost 5 bases, and 7 bases lay in between. The CDR3 DNA sequence: TGTGCCACCAGCAGAGATTGGAGGGAGACCCAGTACTTC. It is translated as CATSRDWRETQYF.

This clone showed up just a few times. The genes are TRBV2 and TRBJ1-1, with 7 bases fitting TRBD1. Per germline, CDR1 SNHLY and CDR2 FYNNEI. The CDR3 is 16 residues long. Trimming removed 6 bases from V and 2 bases from J; junction bases left unmatched: 12. This CDR3 is CASRASTGSRNTEAFF. CDR3 sequence (DNA): TGTGCCAGCAGGGCCTCGACAGGGTCGAGAAACACTGAAGCTTTCTTT.

The chain couples TRBV6-2 or TRBV6-3 to TRBJ2-1; 7 bases are shared with TRBD1. This CDR3 region has 13 residues. Trimming removed 6 bases from V and 7 bases from J; junction bases left unmatched: 6. The germline V gene has CDR1 MNHEY and CDR2 SVGEGT. CDR3 nucleotides: TGTGCCAGCAGCCGAGGGGGCGGGAATGAGCAGTTCTTC. Amino acids: CASSRGGGNEQFF.

The chain recombines TRBV7-6 with TRBJ1-2; TRBD1 might be the D (6 bases). There are 17 residues in the CDR3. Germline assignment: CDR1 SGHVS and CDR2 FNYEAQ. Trimming stripped 2 bases from V and 8 bases from J, with 24 bases between. CDR3 loop: CASSLQGGGAFFIGYTF. In nucleotides, the CDR3 is TGTGCCAGCAGCTTACAGGGTGGGGGCGCTTTTTTCATAGGCTACACCTTC.

This clone was seen only a few times. Written as DNA, the CDR3 is TGCGCCAGCAGCTTGGCTAGCGACAGCCACTACGAGCAGTACTTC. Translation: CASSLASDSHYEQYF. J is TRBJ2-7 and V is TRBV5-1; tentative D call: TRBD2 (6 bases). This CDR3 has 15 residues. The V gene lost 0 bases and the J gene lost 3 bases, with 13 bases spanning the gap. CDR1 is SGHRS, CDR2 YFSETQ, per germline.

J is TRBJ1-2 and V is TRBV6-5, with TRBD1 matching over 7 bases. Germline-derived CDR1 and CDR2 are MNHEY and SVGAGI. The V gene end was trimmed by 0 bases and the J gene end by 7 bases; junction bases not matched to a gene: 5. The CDR3 is made up of 14 amino acids. In DNA, the CDR3 is TGTGCCAGCAGTTACTCCGGGACAGAAGCTGGCTACACCTTC. As protein: CASSYSGTEAGYTF.

The chain couples TRBV4-1 to TRBJ2-1, with D unresolved. CDR3 length equals 13 residues. Germline CDR1 MGHRA, CDR2 YSYEKL. V was clipped by 0 bases and J by 7 bases, with 7 bases between them. In DNA form, the CDR3 reads TGCGCCAGCAGCCAAGATCGATTGAATGAGCAGTTCTTC. Amino acids: CASSQDRLNEQFF.

The V call is TRBV25-1, the J call TRBJ1-1, with 8 nucleotides matching TRBD1. J lost 6 bases, V lost 5 bases, and 11 bases had no gene match. The CDR3 contains 15 residues. CDR1 and CDR2 from the germline V gene are MGHDK and SYGVNS. The DNA of the CDR3 is TGTGCCAGCAGTCCCTCCACGACAGGGGTGGCTGAAGCTTTCTTT. Its protein product is CASSPSTTGVAEAFF.

CDR3 sequence reads: CASSKGGLAATQGDTQYF. CDR3 nucleotide sequence: TGTGCCAGCAGCAAGGGGGGACTAGCGGCGACCCAGGGGGATACGCAGTATTTT. The chain is built from TRBV7-9 and TRBJ2-3, with 11 bases identical to TRBD2. The CDR3 runs to 18 residues. CDR1 is SEHNR and CDR2 is FQNEAQ in the germline V gene (reference sequence). V gave up 5 bases and J gave up 6 bases; unmatched junction bases: 16. The full variable domain, its missing parts supplied by reference TRBV7-9 and TRBJ2-3, is DTGVSQNPRHKITKRGQNVTFRCDPISEHNRLYWYRQTLGQGPEFLTYFQNEAQLEKSRLLSDRFSAERPKGSFSTLEIQRTEQGDSAMYLCASSKGGLAATQGDTQYFGPGTRLTVL.

Turning to this clone: Other DNA sequences in this sample translate to the same CDR3. V and J are TRBV10-3 and TRBJ2-7, with 9 bases that match TRBD1. Germline-derived CDR1 and CDR2 are ENHRY and SYGVKD. The J segment lost 0 bases and the V segment lost 8 bases, leaving 5 bases of the junction unmatched. The CDR3 has 14 amino acids. Here the CDR3 DNA reads TGTGCCATCTCAGACAGGGGGGACTCCTACGAGCAGTACTTC. Translating it yields CAISDRGDSYEQYF.